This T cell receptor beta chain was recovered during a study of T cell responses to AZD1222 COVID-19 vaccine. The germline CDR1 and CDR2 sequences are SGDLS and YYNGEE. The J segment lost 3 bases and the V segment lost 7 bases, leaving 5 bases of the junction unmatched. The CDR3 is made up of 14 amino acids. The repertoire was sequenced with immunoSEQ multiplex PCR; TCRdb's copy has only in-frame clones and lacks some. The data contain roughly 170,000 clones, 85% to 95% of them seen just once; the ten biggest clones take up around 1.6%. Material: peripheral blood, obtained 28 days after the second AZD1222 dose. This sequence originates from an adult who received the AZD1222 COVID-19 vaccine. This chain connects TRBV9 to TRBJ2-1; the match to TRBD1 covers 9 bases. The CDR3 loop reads CASAGQGYYNEQFF. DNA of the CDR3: TGTGCCAGCGCGGGACAGGGATACTACAATGAGCAGTTCTTC. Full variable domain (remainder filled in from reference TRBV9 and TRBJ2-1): DSGVTQTPKHLITATGQRVTLRCSPRSGDLSVYWYQQSLDQGLQFLIQYYNGEERAKGNILERFSAQQFPDLHSELNLSSLELGDSALYFCASAGQGYYNEQFFGPGTRLTVL.